These 17 T cell receptor beta chains were sequenced from one sample in a study of beta chain features in type 1 diabetes. All of the isolated RNA was reverse transcribed, so expressed TCRB transcripts were sequenced. Produced via immunoSEQ multiplex PCR; TCRdb's table is partial and in-frame only. The repertoire includes some 180,000 clones, roughly an eighth of them detected once, and 0.62% sits in the top ten. The material sequenced was central memory CD4+ T cells from blood. These receptor sequences come from a woman under 30 in good health.

This clone was observed a handful of times. The chain is built from TRBV7-2 and TRBJ2-3; 9 nucleotides match TRBD2. With V trimmed by 3 bases and J by 2 bases, 3 bases remained unmatched. This CDR3 has 15 amino acids. Germline assignment: CDR1 SGHTA and CDR2 FQGNSA. CDR3 loop: CASSFSSGNTDTQYF. The CDR3 DNA follows: TGTGCCAGCAGCTTTTCTAGCGGGAACACAGATACGCAGTATTTT.

The chain links TRBV2 to TRBJ1-2; D gene ambiguous. Per germline, CDR1 SNHLY and CDR2 FYNNEI. The CDR3 spans 11 residues. Trimming removed 3 bases from V and 13 bases from J, with 12 bases in between. CDR3 in amino acids: CASSDPRVPTF. In DNA form, the CDR3 reads TGTGCCAGCAGTGATCCACGAGTGCCCACCTTC.

This chain links TRBV27 with TRBJ2-2; D is unresolved. Trimming left V 1 base short and J 5 bases short, with 14 bases between. The CDR3 has 16 residues. Looked up from germline, CDR1 is MNHEY and CDR2 is SMNVEV (reference sequence). CDR3 nucleotides: TGTGCCAGCAGTTTATACTCCCAAAGCGAGACCGGGGAGCTGTTTTTT. Its translation: CASSLYSQSETGELFF.

The CDR3 nucleotides read TGTGCCAGCAGCGCTCCCTTGGGGGACAGTATCTACAATGAGCAGTTCTTC. Its protein is CASSAPLGDSIYNEQFF. V is TRBV11-1 and J is TRBJ2-1; 7 bases align to TRBD1. The CDR3 extends over 17 amino acids. Germline trimming cut 5 bases from V and 3 bases from J; bases unmatched to any gene: 13. Germline CDR1 reads SGHAT; CDR2 reads FQDESV (reference sequence).

In this sample, this clone turned up a few times. This chain links TRBV7-9 with TRBJ2-7; tentative D call: TRBD1 (5 bases). Germline V gene lookup returns CDR1 SEHNR and CDR2 FQNEAQ (reference sequence). The CDR3 has 15 residues. V was clipped by 2 bases and J by 3 bases, with 14 bases between them. Written as DNA, the CDR3 is TGTGCCAGCAGCTTAACAGGAATTGGCAACTACGAGCAGTACTTC. It encodes CASSLTGIGNYEQYF. The full variable domain, rest sourced from reference TRBV7-9 and TRBJ2-7, is DTGVSQNPRHKITKRGQNVTFRCDPISEHNRLYWYRQTLGQGPEFLTYFQNEAQLEKSRLLSDRFSAERPKGSFSTLEIQRTEQGDSAMYLCASSLTGIGNYEQYFGPGTRLTVT.

V and J are TRBV19 and TRBJ2-2, with a possible D match to TRBD1 (6 bases). CDR1 is LNHDA and CDR2 is SQIVND in the germline V gene (reference sequence). Trimming removed 3 bases at V and 4 bases at J, with 12 bases between. This CDR3 is built from 15 residues. The chain's CDR3 is CASSIRGLSTGELFF. CDR3 DNA: TGTGCCAGTAGTATCAGGGGATTAAGCACCGGGGAGCTGTTTTTT.

A few counts support this clone. J is TRBJ2-3 and V is TRBV28; tentatively, D is TRBD2 (5 bases). Per the germline V gene, CDR1 is MDHEN and CDR2 is SYDVKM. Trimming took off 5 bases at V and 9 bases at J, with 6 bases between the two ends. The CDR3 runs to 10 residues. CDR3 sequence reads: CASSRLTQYF. For the CDR3, the DNA is TGTGCCAGCAGTCGACTAACGCAGTATTTT.

Here the CDR3 reads CASSQNRDRVFYGYTF. The CDR3 region has the DNA TGCGCCAGCAGCCAGAACCGGGACAGGGTATTCTATGGCTACACCTTC. V is TRBV4-1 and J is TRBJ1-2; 9 nucleotides agree with TRBD1. The CDR3 runs to 16 residues. Trimming at V came to 3 bases and at J to 4 bases, leaving 9 bases not matched to a gene. Germline CDR1 reads MGHRA; CDR2 reads YSYEKL.

This rearrangement joins TRBV28 to TRBJ2-7; D uncertain. V lost 0 bases and J lost 1, with 10 bases in between. The CDR3 is 15 amino acids. The germline CDR1 and CDR2 sequences are MDHEN and SYDVKM. The CDR3 DNA sequence: TGTGCCAGCAGTTTATGGTTCAGGCCTTCCTACGAGCAGTACTTC. Its translation is CASSLWFRPSYEQYF.

The rearrangement joins TRBV19 to TRBJ1-5; D ambiguous. CDR1 is LNHDA, CDR2 SQIVND, per germline (reference sequence). There are 15 residues in the CDR3. V was clipped by 6 bases and J by 4 bases, with 16 bases between them. The CDR3 protein is CASSPNPMRNQPQHF. CDR3 in DNA: TGTGCCAGTAGCCCGAATCCTATGCGGAATCAGCCCCAGCATTTT.

This clone came up a few times. The chain links TRBV19 to TRBJ1-2, with D tentatively TRBD1 (5 bases). The CDR3 contains 15 residues. CDR1 is LNHDA, CDR2 SQIVND, per germline (reference sequence). The V gene lost 5 bases and the J gene lost 1 base, with 14 bases spanning the gap. The CDR3 spells CASSADSLLNYGYTF. The CDR3 nucleotides are TGTGCCAGTAGTGCTGACAGTCTCCTTAACTATGGCTACACCTTC.

J is TRBJ2-1 and V is TRBV13; D perhaps matches TRBD1 (5 bases). Per germline, CDR1 PRHDT and CDR2 FYEKMQ (reference sequence). The CDR3 is 11 residues long. The germline V and J ends were trimmed by 5 bases and 14 bases, with 13 bases remaining between them. The CDR3 loop reads CASSLDSEKFF. The CDR3 region has the DNA TGTGCCAGCAGCCTAGACAGTGAAAAGTTCTTC.

The J gene is TRBJ1-1, the V gene TRBV29-1; unclear D gene. V dropped 3 bases and J dropped 1 base, with 9 bases sitting between them. The length of the CDR3 is 13 residues. Germline V gene sequence: CDR1 SQVTM, CDR2 ANQGSEA. The CDR3 region is CSVEAGKNTEAFF. CDR3 nucleotides: TGCAGCGTTGAGGCGGGCAAGAACACTGAAGCTTTCTTT.

This clone was counted a few times. The rearrangement links TRBV5-1 to TRBJ1-1; D is unclear. The length of the CDR3 is 15 residues. Looked up from germline, CDR1 is SGHRS and CDR2 is YFSETQ. Trimming removed 4 bases at V and 0 bases at J, with 13 bases between. Written as DNA, the CDR3 is TGCGCCAGCAGCCCCCAGACATGGGTGAACACTGAAGCTTTCTTT. This gives the protein CASSPQTWVNTEAFF.

This clone occurred a few times. The V call is TRBV27, the J call TRBJ2-7; TRBD1 matches at 7 bases. V trimming: 10 bases; J trimming: 3 bases; junction bases outside the gene matches: 9. Germline loops: CDR1 MNHEY, CDR2 SMNVEV (reference sequence). CDR3 length equals 13 residues. The CDR3: CATKTGTVYEQYF. Here the CDR3 DNA reads TGTGCCACCAAAACTGGGACAGTCTACGAGCAGTACTTC.

This clone showed up just a few times. This specimen includes other DNA sequences encoding the same CDR3. This rearrangement joins TRBV5-1 to TRBJ1-1; tentative D call: TRBD1 (6 bases). This CDR3 has 15 amino acids. V lost 3 bases and J lost 1, with 13 bases in between. Germline CDR1 and CDR2: SGHRS and YFSETQ. CDR3 DNA: TGCGCCAGCAGCTCCCTCAGGGGCGAGAACACTGAAGCTTTCTTT. It is translated as CASSSLRGENTEAFF. The full variable domain, in which reference TRBV5-1 and TRBJ1-1 provide the parts outside the CDR3, is KAGVTQTPRYLIKTRGQQVTLSCSPISGHRSVSWYQQTPGQGLQFLFEYFSETQRNKGNFPGRFSGRQFSNSRSEMNVSTLELGDSALYLCASSSLRGENTEAFFGQGTRLTVV.

The genes are TRBV27 and TRBJ1-5; 8 bases are shared with TRBD1. V shed 5 bases, J shed 7 bases, and the junction held 7 bases outside the gene matches. Germline values: CDR1 MNHEY, CDR2 SMNVEV (reference sequence). CDR3 length equals 14 residues. CDR3 sequence reads: CASSPQGAQQPQHF. In DNA, the CDR3 is TGTGCCAGCAGTCCTCAGGGGGCCCAGCAGCCCCAGCATTTT.